This record looks at one T cell receptor beta chain sequence and its context. Original handling: Reference gene primer amplification in the assay estimated nucleated cell counts. TCRdb's table, derived via immunoSEQ multiplex PCR, lists solely in-frame clones and lacks some. That table supplies the V and J calls and clone size; D and trimming were determined from the DNA. The sample yields roughly 100,000 clones, about two thirds seen once. The data belong to a study of blood T cell repertoires in COVID-19. Study as a whole: Sample material is recorded as cDNA or gDNA derived from T cells, B-cell-depleted T cells, or PBMCs.

This CDR3 has 13 amino acids. Germline CDR1 reads MNHEY; CDR2 reads SVGAGI. V was cut by 10 bases and J by 6 bases, with 13 bases left in between. The receptor comes from a human donor with acute or convalescent COVID-19. The donor label of this sample is uncertain. This chain uses TRBV6-5 with TRBJ1-6; TRBD1 is a possible D gene (6 bases). Sequenced input: peripheral blood. The CDR3 region is CATKKQGNSPLHF. The CDR3 nucleotides are TGTGCCACCAAAAAACAGGGTAATTCACCCCTCCACTTT.